What follows is one TCR beta chain and its context. These data are taken from a study of CD8 T cells in Susac syndrome. Roughly 0.45 to 1 ug RNA was reverse transcribed with random hexamers. TCR beta CDR3 was amplified by immunoSEQ multiplex PCR. This amplification extended across 54 Vbeta and 13 Jbeta segments. A single record per CDR3 protein comes from TCRdb applying MiXCR to the immunoSEQ multiplex PCR reads. Here the sample spans around 170,000 distinct CDR3 sequences, under 95% being singletons. Germline CDR1 is GTSNPN and CDR2 is SVGIG (reference sequence). Trimming stripped 7 bases from V and 2 bases from J, with 6 bases between. The CDR3 consists of 11 residues.

The chain links TRBV30 to TRBJ1-5; D gene unclear. The sequenced sample was CD4+ T cells from PBMCs. The origin of this receptor is a human donor in good health. In DNA form, the CDR3 reads TGTGCCTCTGGCGGCAATCAGCCCCAGCATTTT. Amino acids: CASGGNQPQHF.